The subject of this entry is one T cell receptor beta chain. This sample is drawn from a study of technical replicates of blood from several donors. The table came from immunoSEQ multiplex PCR; TCRdb's copy has only in-frame clones and leaves some out. The sample records approximately 70,000 clones, about nine tenths being singletons. The material sequenced was T cells isolated from PBMCs. This sequence was found in a human donor in good health. Some clones in this sample may be carry-over from other donors' samples.

CDR3 loop: CASSQGERGPGETQYF. The CDR3 nucleotides are TGCGCCAGCAGCCAGGGGGAGCGGGGGCCAGGGGAGACCCAGTACTTC. V is TRBV4-1 and J is TRBJ2-5; 8 bases line up with TRBD2. The CDR3 has 16 residues. The germline gives CDR1 MGHRA, CDR2 YSYEKL. V was clipped by 3 bases and J by 5 bases; unmatched bases: 11.